This T cell receptor beta chain was found in a study of T-cell reconstitution after alpha-beta-depleted transplantation in children. Trimming stripped 3 bases from V and 2 bases from J, with 11 bases between. Germline V CDR1 and CDR2: MGHRA, YSYEKL. The CDR3 runs 14 residues. As concerns this clonotype: No antigen is known for it.

The TCRbeta library incorporated unique molecular identifiers. TCRdb processed the PCR reads anew with MiXCR; each CDR3 protein has one entry. In the table there are a few hundred thousand distinct CDR3 sequences, about a quarter of which are singletons. General observations from the study: Reports say that about two months after transplant, the alpha-beta T cells came out of several hundred graft clones that had expanded. Newly generated T cells supplied most T-cell counts and diversity one year post-transplant. Several patients had high TCRbeta diversity at day 60; it came from surviving recipient T cells and thymic progenitors.

The receptor was isolated from a boy in the first two years of life with Wiskott-Aldrich syndrome, due to receive a stem cell transplant. The sequencing used PBMCs, collected before TCRalphabeta/CD19-depleted stem cell transplant. V is TRBV4-1 and J is TRBJ2-7; D is possibly TRBD2 (5 bases). CDR3 DNA: TGCGCCAGCAGCCAGGTGGACGGGACCTACGAGCAGTACTTC. Amino acid sequence: CASSQVDGTYEQYF.